Listed here is a single T cell receptor beta chain. Antigen specificity is unknown. This record belongs to a study of shared clonotypes between healthy human individuals. As for the study in general: Donors, aged 18 to 49, were a couple of women and a few men.

The germline V gene encodes CDR1 MNHEY and CDR2 SMNVEV (reference sequence). V lost 5 bases and J lost 3; bases outside the gene matches: 12. The CDR3 extends over 16 amino acids. General study points: Clonotype sharing among donors likely depends on sequencing depth. Sharing across four donors was highest in naive CD4 (roughly 5%) and lowest in memory CD8 (around 0.4%).

Genomic DNA of every subset was divided equally among multiple immunoSEQ plates. The protocol was immunoSEQ multiplex PCR, while the TCRdb copy is restricted to in-frame clones and leaves out a portion. This table holds 650,000 to 750,000 clones, roughly 70% found once. Specimen: memory CD4+ T cells sorted from blood. Subset noted: CD45RA-negative fraction. This rearrangement joins TRBV27 to TRBJ2-7; 8 bases map to TRBD1. The TCR originated in a woman younger than 45 in good health. The CDR3 loop reads CASSTQDRATHYEQYF. The CDR3 coding sequence is TGTGCCAGCAGTACGCAGGACAGGGCGACTCACTACGAGCAGTACTTC.